Listed here are 22 T cell receptor beta chains from one sample, sequenced in a study of cytomegalovirus exposure and HLA in healthy donors. 13 Jbeta primers and 60 Vbeta primers were used for the PCR. Generated by immunoSEQ multiplex PCR, the TCRdb table keeps only in-frame clones and is missing some. Altogether 110,000 to 150,000 clones are present, roughly 83% being singletons, with the ten largest covering roughly 4%. The sample was PBMCs. The source of these receptors is a man aged 35 to 55 in good health and CMV-seropositive.

This chain links TRBV27 with TRBJ2-2; possible D gene TRBD1, 5 bases. V lost 5 bases and J lost 8, with 12 bases in between. Germline V gene data show CDR1 as MNHEY and CDR2 as SMNVEV (reference sequence). The CDR3 is made up of 13 amino acids. CDR3 bases: TGTGCCAGCAGTACGAAGGGGCCTGGGGAGCTGTTTTTT. Amino acid sequence: CASSTKGPGELFF.

The gene calls are TRBV7-3 and TRBJ2-2; D uncertain. Per germline, CDR1 SGHTA and CDR2 FQGTGA. The CDR3 is 15 amino acids. The V end lost 4 bases, the J end lost 0 bases, and 9 bases lay between the germline ends. The DNA for the CDR3 is TGTGCCAGCAGCTCACAGCCATCGAACACCGGGGAGCTGTTTTTT. It encodes CASSSQPSNTGELFF. The complete variable domain, with remaining parts taken from reference TRBV7-3 and TRBJ2-2, reads GAGVSQTPSNKVTEKGKYVELRCDPISGHTALYWYRQSLGQGPEFLIYFQGTGAADDSGLPNDRFFAVRPEGSVSTLKIQRTERGDSAVYLCASSSQPSNTGELFFGEGSRLTVL.

The genes are TRBV19 and TRBJ1-3; D unclear. The length of the CDR3 is 17 residues. The germline V gene has CDR1 LNHDA and CDR2 SQIVND (reference sequence). Trimming cost V 4 bases and J 0 bases, with 16 bases left between them. DNA of the CDR3: TGTGCCAGTAGTAACAACAGACCGTTTCGCTCTGGAAACACCATATATTTT. Protein: CASSNNRPFRSGNTIYF.

A remark on this clone: An end of the junction does not agree with germline; a read error may underlie this. The J gene is TRBJ2-7, the V gene TRBV19; 8 positions agree with TRBD2. CDR3 length equals 14 residues. Germline lookup yields CDR1 LNHDA and CDR2 SQIVND (reference sequence). CDR3 in DNA: TGTGCCAGCAGTATAACCGGGGGGGCGGACGAGCAGTACTTC. This sequence encodes CASSITGGADEQYF.

CDR3 coding DNA: TGTGCCAGCAGTTCCTACGGGGGGCGTGCTGAAGAGACCCAGTACTTC. Amino acid sequence: CASSSYGGRAEETQYF. This sequence joins TRBV6-5 and TRBJ2-5, with TRBD2 as a possible D gene (7 bases). Germline CDR1 reads MNHEY; CDR2 reads SVGAGI. Trimming took 4 bases from V and 3 from J, leaving 18 bases between them. CDR3 length: 16 amino acids.

The rearrangement links TRBV19 to TRBJ2-7; 8 bases agree with TRBD1. The CDR3 extends over 15 amino acids. Germline CDR1 is LNHDA and CDR2 is SQIVND (reference sequence). Unmatched junction bases numbered 7, after V lost 6 bases and J lost 0 bases. The DNA of the CDR3 is TGTGCCAGTAGCTACGCCGGACAGGGCTCCTACGAGCAGTACTTC. Amino acids: CASSYAGQGSYEQYF.

This chain connects TRBV2 to TRBJ1-1; 9 bases fit TRBD1. Per germline, CDR1 SNHLY and CDR2 FYNNEI. The length of the CDR3 is 15 residues. The junction had 7 bases not matched to a gene; V was cut back by 5 bases and J by 3 bases. CDR3 loop: CASSPGQGRDTEAFF. DNA of the CDR3: TGTGCCAGCAGTCCCGGACAGGGGAGGGACACTGAAGCTTTCTTT. Based on the CDR3 plus reference TRBV2 and TRBJ1-1, the full variable domain is EPEVTQTPSHQVTQMGQEVILRCVPISNHLYFYWYRQILGQKVEFLVSFYNNEISEKSEIFDDQFSVERPDGSNFTLKIRSTKLEDSAMYFCASSPGQGRDTEAFFGQGTRLTVV.

The chain couples TRBV20-1 to TRBJ1-2; D is uncertain. The V gene's germline CDR1 is DFQATT and CDR2 SNEGSKA (reference sequence). CDR3 length: 11 residues. V gave up 3 bases and J gave up 3 bases, with 5 bases separating them. CDR3 region: CSASGDYGYTF. The CDR3 nucleotides are TGCAGTGCTAGCGGGGACTATGGCTACACCTTC.

The rearrangement links TRBV2 to TRBJ2-2, with a tentative D call TRBD1 (5 bases). Germline CDR1 is SNHLY and CDR2 is FYNNEI. Trimming stripped 3 bases from V and 5 bases from J, with 10 bases between. CDR3 size: 14 residues. The CDR3 region is CASSEVQGTGELFF. The CDR3 DNA is TGTGCCAGCAGTGAGGTCCAGGGTACCGGGGAGCTGTTTTTT.

For the CDR3, the DNA is TGTGCCTGGAGTGTGAGGGCGTACACTGAAGCTTTCTTT. Translating it yields CAWSVRAYTEAFF. The chain carries TRBV30 and TRBJ1-1; D not resolved. Trimming cost V 0 bases and J 3 bases, with 8 bases left between them. Looked up from germline, CDR1 is GTSNPN and CDR2 is SVGIG (reference sequence). The CDR3 loop spans 13 amino acids. Full variable domain (outside the CDR3, taken from reference TRBV30 and TRBJ1-1): SQTIHQWPATLVQPVGSPLSLECTVEGTSNPNLYWYRQAAGRGLQLLFYSVGIGQISSEVPQNLSASRPQDRQFILSSKKLLLSDSGFYLCAWSVRAYTEAFFGQGTRLTVV.

This chain links TRBV9 with TRBJ2-7, with 9 bases matching TRBD1. This CDR3 region has 16 residues. V shed 7 bases, J shed 3 bases, and the junction held 14 bases outside the gene matches. Germline V gene lookup returns CDR1 SGDLS and CDR2 YYNGEE. CDR3 in amino acids: CASGAGTGRPLYEQYF. CDR3 DNA sequence: TGTGCCAGCGGGGCCGGGACAGGGCGCCCCCTCTACGAGCAGTACTTC.

The J gene is TRBJ1-5, the V gene TRBV30; possible D gene TRBD1, 6 bases. CDR1 GTSNPN and CDR2 SVGIG come from the germline V gene (reference sequence). The CDR3 sequence is 13 residues long. V was clipped by 3 bases and J by 1 base, with 7 bases between them. CDR3 DNA sequence: TGTGCCTGGAGCCAGGGGAGCAATCAGCCCCAGCATTTT. It yields the protein CAWSQGSNQPQHF.

The V call is TRBV9, the J call TRBJ2-7, with 7 positions matching TRBD1. This CDR3 has 12 residues. V shed 7 bases, J shed 5 bases, and the junction held 6 bases outside the gene matches. The germline gives CDR1 SGDLS, CDR2 YYNGEE. Here the CDR3 reads CASGRQGHEQYF. The CDR3 nucleotides read TGTGCCAGCGGAAGACAGGGCCACGAGCAGTACTTC.

The chain combines TRBV7-9 with TRBJ2-7, with D possibly being TRBD2 (5 bases). The CDR3 totals 13 residues. V shed 8 bases and J shed 1 base, with 12 bases lying between them. CDR1 is SEHNR, CDR2 FQNEAQ, per germline (reference sequence). CDR3 protein: CASGGGRSYEQYF. CDR3 in DNA: TGTGCCAGCGGAGGTGGCAGATCCTACGAGCAGTACTTC.

This clone has a handful of counts. The chain combines TRBV7-7 with TRBJ2-5, with TRBD2 as a possible D gene (6 bases). Per the germline V gene, CDR1 is SSHAT and CDR2 is FNYEAQ (reference sequence). The V end lost 1 base, the J end lost 5 bases, and 17 bases lay between the germline ends. The CDR3 runs 16 residues. Here the CDR3 reads CASSLGGVKAWETQYF. The DNA for the CDR3 is TGTGCCAGCAGCTTAGGCGGGGTAAAAGCGTGGGAGACCCAGTACTTC.

CDR3 coding DNA: TGTGCCTGGGCCCGGGACAGGGGGCATTCACCCCTCCACTTT. The encoded protein is CAWARDRGHSPLHF. The gene calls are TRBV30 and TRBJ1-6; 12 bases map to TRBD1. CDR1 is GTSNPN, CDR2 SVGIG, per germline (reference sequence). The trim removed 5 bases at V and 8 bases at J, leaving 4 bases unmatched. The CDR3 totals 14 residues.

The chain links TRBV15 to TRBJ2-7, with D unclear. CDR1 is LNHNV and CDR2 is YYDKDF in the germline V gene (reference sequence). CDR3 size: 13 residues. Trimming cost V 0 bases and J 4 bases, with 7 bases left between them. The DNA for the CDR3 is TGTGCCACCAGCAGAGATCCAGGTTACGAGCAGTACTTC. This codes for CATSRDPGYEQYF.

This clone came up a few times. J is TRBJ1-2 and V is TRBV5-1; weak D call: TRBD1 (6 bases). The CDR3 has 16 residues. Germline CDR1 is SGHRS and CDR2 is YFSETQ. V lost 0 bases to trimming and J lost 0 bases, with 12 bases between them. The DNA of the CDR3 is TGCGCCAGCAGCTTGGTTGGACAGTCAGCTAACTATGGCTACACCTTC. It codes for CASSLVGQSANYGYTF.

The chain employs TRBV9 and TRBJ2-3; weak D call: TRBD1 (6 bases). Germline V gene sequence: CDR1 SGDLS, CDR2 YYNGEE. Trimming removed 3 bases at V and 6 bases at J, with 11 bases between. The CDR3 spans 13 residues. The CDR3 DNA follows: TGTGCCAGCAGCGCTACAGGGTCTGATACGCAGTATTTT. Translating it yields CASSATGSDTQYF.

The V gene is TRBV6-1, the J gene TRBJ1-1, with D uncertain. The V end was cut by 5 bases, the J end by 5 bases, with 15 bases between. This CDR3 is 14 amino acids long. The germline CDR1 and CDR2 sequences are MNHNS and SASEGT. This CDR3 is CASSRTLWRTEAFF. CDR3 DNA: TGTGCCAGCAGTCGGACTTTATGGAGGACTGAAGCTTTCTTT.

In nucleotides, the CDR3 is TGTGCCAGCAGTCGGACTAGCGGGGCCATAAATGAGCAGTTCTTC. Its protein product is CASSRTSGAINEQFF. The rearrangement links TRBV11-2 to TRBJ2-1; 12 nucleotides line up with TRBD2. Germline CDR1 SGHAT, CDR2 FQNNGV. There are 15 residues in the CDR3. Trimming took 6 bases from V and 7 from J; bases not matched to a gene: 7.

This clone was recorded only once. The gene calls are TRBV18 and TRBJ1-5, with 9 bases lining up with TRBD1. J lost 7 bases, V lost 4 bases, and 11 bases had no gene match. Germline V gene sequence: CDR1 KGHSH, CDR2 LQKENI. There are 16 residues in the CDR3. The CDR3 DNA is TGTGCCAGCTCACTAAAGACCGGGACAGGGAGCCAGCCCCAGCATTTT. Protein: CASSLKTGTGSQPQHF.